The clone carrying this TCR beta chain was counted only a few times. Sorted subsets were amplified in replicate PCRs using 200 ng DNA, roughly 30,000 T cell genomes. Data came from immunoSEQ multiplex PCR; TCRdb stores just in-frame clones and leaves some out. This sample yields under 1,100,000 clones, of which more than 75% are seen a single time; 0.55% to 0.7% belongs to the top ten. The data were obtained in a study of shared clonotypes between healthy human individuals. The V gene's germline CDR1 is SGHTA and CDR2 FQGTGA. This CDR3 comprises 13 residues. The V end was cut by 2 bases, the J end by 5 bases, with 7 bases between.

The sequence derives from a man aged 18 to 35 in good health. Some clones in this sample may be carry-over from other donors' samples. The sequenced material came from memory CD4+ T cells from PBMCs. As for subset: CD45RA-negative fraction. The chain combines TRBV7-3 with TRBJ2-4, with D possibly being TRBD2 (5 bases). This CDR3 reads CASSLRGQNIQYF. CDR3 DNA: TGTGCCAGCAGCTTACGGGGTCAAAACATTCAGTACTTC.